Listed here are 28 T cell receptor beta chains from one sample, sequenced in a study of blood T cells in healthy people across ages. Using a J-beta primer mix together with a sample-barcoded 5' primer, a second PCR was run for 7 to 11 cycles. TCRdb processed the 5' RACE reads anew with MiXCR; each CDR3 protein has one entry. The sample has 1.2 million to 1.5 million distinct CDR3 sequences, approximately 60% seen once. Sequences were obtained from blood. These receptors were obtained from a man between 18 and 35 years old in good health.

This clonotype appeared a few times. The chain joins TRBV29-1 to TRBJ2-7, with D tentatively TRBD1 or TRBD2 (5 bases each). This CDR3 comprises 12 residues. The V end lost 5 bases, the J end lost 2 bases, and 10 bases lay between the germline ends. Germline values: CDR1 SQVTM, CDR2 ANQGSEA. DNA of the CDR3: TGCAGCGTTAGGGACGGCACCTACGAGCAGTACTTC. Encoded protein: CSVRDGTYEQYF.

The J gene is TRBJ1-5, the V gene TRBV5-8; the D is unclear. Germline V gene data show CDR1 as SGHTS and CDR2 as YDEGEE. The ends were cut back, 0 bases at V and 4 bases at J, with 14 bases in the middle. The CDR3 covers 16 residues. This chain's CDR3 is CASSLAVQTSNQPQHF. The CDR3 DNA is TGTGCCAGCAGCTTGGCCGTTCAGACCTCAAATCAGCCCCAGCATTTT.

This chain joins TRBV6-1 and TRBJ1-2; D might be TRBD1 (6 bases). The V and J ends lost 3 bases and 5 bases respectively, with 10 bases between them. The CDR3 is 13 amino acids. Germline CDR1 reads MNHNS; CDR2 reads SASEGT. CDR3 region: CASSEGDIYGYTF. CDR3 bases: TGTGCCAGCAGTGAGGGGGACATATATGGCTACACCTTC.

The chain employs TRBV24-1 and TRBJ2-5, with D perhaps TRBD2 (5 bases). V was shortened by 5 bases and J by 2 bases, with 11 bases between the two germline ends. This CDR3 has 14 residues. The germline CDR1 and CDR2 sequences are KGHDR and SFDVKD. Here the CDR3 DNA reads TGTGCCACCAGTGCAGGACTTTTACAAGAGACCCAGTACTTC. This codes for CATSAGLLQETQYF.

The V gene is TRBV7-8, the J gene TRBJ2-4; either TRBD1 or TRBD2 may fit D (6 bases each). CDR3 length: 17 residues. V shed 0 bases and J shed 13 bases, with 25 bases lying between them. CDR1 and CDR2 from the germline V gene are SGHVS and FQNEAQ. This CDR3 is CASSLAGGLQGTGWQYF. The DNA for the CDR3 is TGTGCCAGCAGCTTAGCAGGGGGGCTACAGGGAACTGGGTGGCAGTACTTC.

The chain links TRBV10-2 to TRBJ2-3; D might be TRBD1 or TRBD2, each matching 5 bases. The CDR3 runs 16 residues. V shed 3 bases and J shed 5 bases, with 18 bases lying between them. CDR1 is WSHSY and CDR2 is SAAADI in the germline V gene. CDR3 sequence reads: CASSDTVGEEIDTQYF. DNA for the CDR3: TGCGCCAGCAGTGACACGGTGGGGGAAGAGATAGATACGCAGTATTTT.

The chain combines TRBV4-1 with TRBJ2-3; tentatively, D is TRBD1 (5 bases). This CDR3 comprises 15 residues. Germline V lookup: CDR1 MGHRA, CDR2 YSYEKL. V was shortened by 1 base and J by 2 bases, with 10 bases between the two germline ends. This CDR3 is CASSQGAGLTDTQYF. CDR3 nucleotides: TGCGCCAGCAGCCAAGGGGCAGGGCTCACAGATACGCAGTATTTT.

The J gene is TRBJ2-7, the V gene TRBV6-5, with D perhaps TRBD1 (6 bases). V gave up 5 bases and J gave up 4 bases, with 12 bases separating them. Germline CDR1 is MNHEY and CDR2 is SVGAGI. CDR3 length: 13 amino acids. The CDR3 sequence is CASSDRGQYEQYF. Written as DNA, the CDR3 is TGTGCCAGCAGTGACCGAGGACAGTACGAGCAGTACTTC.

CDR3 amino acids: CASSLVSGGKSGAFF. Here the CDR3 DNA reads TGTGCCAGCAGTTTGGTGTCCGGGGGTAAGTCTGGAGCTTTCTTT. The chain is built from TRBV27 and TRBJ1-1, with a weak D call TRBD1 (5 bases). V was trimmed by 3 bases and J by 10 bases, leaving 21 bases between them. The CDR3 runs 15 residues. Germline CDR1 and CDR2: MNHEY and SMNVEV (reference sequence).

This clonotype has only one observation. The V call is TRBV10-1, the J call TRBJ2-7; D possibly corresponds to TRBD2 (6 bases). The germline CDR1 and CDR2 sequences are WNHNN and SYGVQD (reference sequence). V lost 0 bases to trimming and J lost 4 bases, with 13 bases between them. CDR3 length: 15 amino acids. CDR3 amino acids: CASSESISGTYEQYF. In nucleotides, the CDR3 is TGCGCCAGCAGTGAGTCGATTAGCGGCACTTACGAGCAGTACTTC.

This clonotype occurred a few times. The chain carries TRBV29-1 and TRBJ1-2; unclear D gene. The CDR3 has 13 amino acids. CDR1 SQVTM and CDR2 ANQGSEA come from the germline V gene. Deletions cut 2 bases from V and 4 bases from J, with 11 bases between. The CDR3 here is CSVERQRPYGYTF. DNA of the CDR3: TGCAGCGTTGAAAGGCAGCGGCCCTATGGCTACACCTTC.

The V gene is TRBV5-6, the J gene TRBJ2-4; weak D call: TRBD2 (6 bases). The CDR3 contains 14 residues. V lost 5 bases to trimming and J lost 6 bases, with 15 bases between them. Germline V gene lookup returns CDR1 SGHDT and CDR2 YYEEEE. CDR3 sequence: CASRSGTGINIQYF. In DNA, the CDR3 is TGTGCCAGCAGATCCGGGACTGGGATAAACATTCAGTACTTC.

This clonotype was seen more than once but under ten times. The chain links TRBV9 to TRBJ2-3, with D tentatively TRBD2 (7 bases). Germline assignment: CDR1 SGDLS and CDR2 YYNGEE. Trimming removed 3 bases from V and 2 bases from J, with 16 bases in between. The CDR3 sequence is 16 residues long. The CDR3 sequence: CASSAVAGAHTDTQYF. The CDR3 DNA follows: TGTGCCAGCAGCGCGGTCGCGGGGGCTCACACAGATACGCAGTATTTT.

The sample holds a few counts of this clonotype. The chain has TRBV27 and TRBJ2-1, with 11 positions matching TRBD2. V lost 8 bases and J lost 10; bases outside the gene matches: 10. Germline CDR1 and CDR2: MNHEY and SMNVEV (reference sequence). The CDR3 loop spans 14 amino acids. CDR3 sequence reads: CASYRLAGFPEQFF. DNA for the CDR3: TGTGCCAGCTACCGACTAGCGGGGTTCCCGGAGCAGTTCTTC.

V is TRBV27 and J is TRBJ1-4, with TRBD1 matching over 9 bases. This CDR3 contains 17 residues. Germline CDR1 is MNHEY and CDR2 is SMNVEV (reference sequence). Germline trimming cut 3 bases from V and 4 bases from J; bases unmatched to any gene: 9. The DNA for the CDR3 is TGTGCCAGCAGTTTCGAGGGTACAGGGGGCAATAATGAAAAACTGTTTTTT. Translation gives CASSFEGTGGNNEKLFF.

This clonotype appeared a few times. V is TRBV4-1 and J is TRBJ2-1; the D gene is possibly TRBD1 (5 bases). With 0 bases removed from V and 2 bases from J, the gap between germline ends came to 14 bases. This CDR3 is built from 17 residues. Germline V gene data show CDR1 as MGHRA and CDR2 as YSYEKL. CDR3 nucleotide sequence: TGCGCCAGCAGCCAAGAACCAGGGTATGTCCCCTACAATGAGCAGTTCTTC. Protein product: CASSQEPGYVPYNEQFF.

V usage is TRBV10-3 and J usage is TRBJ2-3, with a possible D match to TRBD1 (6 bases). Germline V gene sequence: CDR1 ENHRY, CDR2 SYGVKD. CDR3 length equals 13 residues. The CDR3 DNA sequence: TGTGTCACCGCGACGGGGACATCCGATACGCAGTATTTT. As protein: CVTATGTSDTQYF.

This chain uses TRBV20-1 with TRBJ2-1; 7 nucleotides line up with TRBD2. Germline CDR1 is DFQATT and CDR2 is SNEGSKA (reference sequence). This CDR3 comprises 15 residues. With V trimmed by 0 bases and J by 3 bases, 5 bases remained unmatched. CDR3 nucleotide sequence: TGCAGTGCTAGAGATGCGGGAGTAGGCTACAATGAGCAGTTCTTC. As protein: CSARDAGVGYNEQFF.

The rearrangement joins TRBV3-1 to TRBJ2-5; 7 bases fit TRBD1. The J segment lost 5 bases and the V segment lost 11 bases, leaving 8 bases of the junction unmatched. Germline V CDR1 and CDR2: LGHDT, YNNKEL (reference sequence). The CDR3 runs to 12 residues. The CDR3 DNA reads TGTGCCTGTAGACAGGGACCGGAGACCCAGTACTTC. It encodes CACRQGPETQYF.

This clonotype was observed a few times. A much bigger clone sits one base away, suggesting this may be a read error. The chain joins TRBV29-1 to TRBJ2-4; TRBD2 agrees at 8 bases. Trimming cost V 2 bases and J 13 bases; bases outside gene matches: 16. CDR1 and CDR2 (germline): SQVTM, ANQGSEA. This CDR3 has 15 amino acids. CDR3 sequence reads: CSVEPSGSGFNEQYF. In nucleotides, the CDR3 is TGCAGCGTTGAACCGAGCGGGAGTGGGTTTAATGAGCAGTACTTC.

The V gene is TRBV28, the J gene TRBJ2-4; a possible D gene is TRBD1 (6 bases). The DNA end is more similar to TRBJ2-7, so the J call may be wrong. The CDR3 contains 14 residues. Germline V gives CDR1 MDHEN, CDR2 SYDVKM. CDR3 region: CASSKRQVPYEQYF. The CDR3 DNA reads TGTGCCAGCAGCAAAAGACAGGTCCCCTACGAGCAGTACTTC.

The chain uses TRBV12-3 or TRBV12-4 and TRBJ2-7; D assignment may be TRBD1 or TRBD2 (5 bases each). The CDR3 runs 14 residues. Between the trimmed V and J ends, which lost 3 bases and 5 bases, there was a span of 14 bases. The CDR3 spells CASSFRWGNDEQYF. The CDR3 bases are TGTGCCAGCAGTTTTAGATGGGGGAACGACGAGCAGTACTTC.

The V gene is TRBV9, the J gene TRBJ1-6, with D unresolved. The length of the CDR3 is 14 residues. CDR1 and CDR2 from the germline V gene are SGDLS and YYNGEE. The V end lost 2 bases, the J end lost 4 bases, and 7 bases lay between the germline ends. CDR3: CASSVSGYNSPLHF. DNA for the CDR3: TGTGCCAGCAGCGTTTCAGGTTATAATTCACCCCTCCACTTT.

The chain uses TRBV6-1 and TRBJ2-7; 7 positions match TRBD1. CDR1 is MNHNS, CDR2 SASEGT, per germline. J lost 5 bases, V lost 8 bases, and 12 bases had no gene match. The CDR3 loop spans 14 amino acids. The CDR3 bases are TGTGCCAGCTCACCCTTTCAGGGGGTCAACGAGCAGTACTTC. Protein sequence: CASSPFQGVNEQYF.

The rearrangement joins TRBV6-5 to TRBJ1-2; D remains ambiguous. The CDR3 consists of 16 residues. V was shortened by 5 bases and J by 7 bases, with 23 bases between the two germline ends. The germline V gene has CDR1 MNHEY and CDR2 SVGAGI. The DNA for the CDR3 is TGTGCCAGCAGTCATTTAGGATCTCCCCGAGTGTCTGGCTACACCTTC. Translation: CASSHLGSPRVSGYTF.

V and J are TRBV7-2 and TRBJ1-1; D possibly corresponds to TRBD1 (6 bases). From germline, CDR1 is SGHTA and CDR2 FQGNSA. CDR3 length: 15 residues. With 2 bases removed from V and 6 bases from J, the gap between germline ends came to 16 bases. The CDR3 DNA is TGTGCCAGCAGCTTACCGAGACTCAGGGGATCTGAAGCTTTCTTT. It specifies CASSLPRLRGSEAFF.

This clonotype was seen only a few times. This chain joins TRBV6-5 and TRBJ2-1; D is undetermined. In germline, CDR1 is MNHEY, CDR2 SVGAGI. Between the trimmed V and J ends, which lost 5 bases and 5 bases, there was a span of 13 bases. CDR3 length: 14 amino acids. The CDR3 DNA reads as TGTGCCAGCAGTACCCGGAACTCGGACAATGAGCAGTTCTTC. It yields the protein CASSTRNSDNEQFF.

This rearrangement joins TRBV20-1 to TRBJ2-3, with 12 bases aligning to TRBD2. The length of the CDR3 is 16 residues. Germline loops: CDR1 DFQATT, CDR2 SNEGSKA (reference sequence). With 0 bases clipped from V and 11 bases from J, the junction kept 12 bases outside the gene matches. The DNA of the CDR3 is TGCAGTGCTAGAGACGGCCTAGCGGGGGGGCCGTCTATGCAGTATTTT. The encoded protein is CSARDGLAGGPSMQYF.